The 21 T cell receptor beta chains listed next were all sequenced from one sample in a study of PD-L1 blockade in urothelial cancer. Clones were read by immunoSEQ multiplex PCR, and TCRdb kept only the in-frame ones, dropping some. This table has over 100,000 clones, 91% appearing once. The time point denotes: peripheral blood 6 weeks after treatment start. The sequencing used PBMCs, collected around atezolizumab (anti-PD-L1) treatment. The receptors originated from a man in his fifties or sixties with urothelial cancer.

The table lists this clone with a few counts. The chain combines TRBV9 with TRBJ1-1, with a tentative D call TRBD1 (5 bases). Germline CDR1 reads SGDLS; CDR2 reads YYNGEE. Trimming cost V 1 base and J 3 bases, with 16 bases left between them. CDR3 length: 16 residues. The CDR3 DNA is TGTGCCAGCAGCGTATCCCCCTCGACGGGGGACACTGAAGCTTTCTTT. This translates into CASSVSPSTGDTEAFF.

V usage is TRBV7-3 and J usage is TRBJ2-3; 7 positions agree with TRBD2. V lost 3 bases to trimming and J lost 0 bases; unmatched junction nucleotides: 6. This CDR3 region has 16 residues. Germline V gives CDR1 SGHTA, CDR2 FQGTGA. CDR3 loop: CASSLVGTTSTDTQYF. CDR3 bases: TGTGCCAGCAGCTTGGTAGGGACTACAAGCACAGATACGCAGTATTTT.

This chain connects TRBV6-5 to TRBJ2-5; 8 bases are a match to TRBD2. The CDR3 is 14 amino acids. The V gene end was trimmed by 6 bases and the J gene end by 3 bases; junction bases not matched to a gene: 6. Germline values: CDR1 MNHEY, CDR2 SVGAGI. CDR3 nucleotide sequence: TGTGCCAGCAGCCCCCGGGGGGGGGAAGAGACCCAGTACTTC. This encodes CASSPRGGEETQYF.

The V call is TRBV29-1, the J call TRBJ2-2; the D is unclear. V lost 0 bases and J lost 7, with 6 bases in between. Germline CDR1 reads SQVTM; CDR2 reads ANQGSEA. The CDR3 has 12 residues. The CDR3 nucleotides are TGCAGCGTTGAAGAGACTGTCGGGGAGCTGTTTTTT. Translated: CSVEETVGELFF.

The count of this clone is one. The CDR3 is CASSKSGGWGTRRYYEQYF. As DNA, the CDR3 is TGTGCCAGCAGCAAATCAGGGGGATGGGGCACCCGCCGCTACTACGAGCAGTACTTC. The chain uses TRBV21-1 and TRBJ2-7; the table gives TRBD1 as D, unverified against the DNA. TRBV21-1 is designated a pseudogene. The CDR3 runs 19 residues.

J is TRBJ1-1 and V is TRBV10-3; TRBD1 agrees at 8 bases. The germline gives CDR1 ENHRY, CDR2 SYGVKD. Trimming cost V 6 bases and J 2 bases; bases outside gene matches: 11. This CDR3 contains 16 residues. The CDR3 nucleotides are TGTGCCATCAGGATTAAGTTGGGACAGGTAAACACTGAAGCTTTCTTT. Protein: CAIRIKLGQVNTEAFF.

V and J are TRBV15 and TRBJ2-5, with D maybe TRBD2 (6 bases). The V gene lost 1 base and the J gene lost 5 bases, with 17 bases spanning the gap. CDR1 LNHNV and CDR2 YYDKDF come from the germline V gene (reference sequence). CDR3 length: 16 residues. In DNA, the CDR3 is TGTGCCACCAGCAGAGGGCCCGCGGGAAATACGGAGACCCAGTACTTC. Residues: CATSRGPAGNTETQYF.

This sequence joins TRBV9 and TRBJ2-3; no clear D gene. In germline, CDR1 is SGDLS, CDR2 YYNGEE. The CDR3 totals 17 residues. Trimming removed 3 bases at V and 0 bases at J, with 17 bases between. The CDR3 sequence is CASSGLHRTQSTDTQYF. CDR3 coding DNA: TGTGCCAGCAGCGGCCTCCACAGAACCCAAAGCACAGATACGCAGTATTTT.

V and J are TRBV6-1 and TRBJ1-1; D is unresolved. The germline CDR1 and CDR2 sequences are MNHNS and SASEGT. The CDR3 spans 14 residues. Trimming removed 2 bases from V and 7 bases from J, with 14 bases in between. For the CDR3, the DNA is TGTGCCAGCAGTGAACAATCCCCCCGGGTTGAAGCTTTCTTT. Protein product: CASSEQSPRVEAFF.

Of note for this clone: Other DNA sequences in this specimen translate into the identical CDR3. The chain is built from TRBV11-2 and TRBJ2-2; the match to TRBD2 covers 13 bases. Losses at the gene ends were 2 bases for V and 5 bases for J; bases not matched to a gene: 2. The V gene's germline CDR1 is SGHAT and CDR2 FQNNGV. The CDR3 spans 16 residues. CDR3 bases: TGTGCCAGCAGCTTAACTAGCGGGGGGGGTACCGGGGAGCTGTTTTTT. Amino acid sequence: CASSLTSGGGTGELFF. The full variable domain, its missing parts supplied by reference TRBV11-2 and TRBJ2-2, is EAGVAQSPRYKIIEKRQSVAFWCNPISGHATLYWYQQILGQGPKLLIQFQNNGVVDDSQLPKDRFSAERLKGVDSTLKIQPAKLEDSAVYLCASSLTSGGGTGELFFGEGSRLTVL.

The V gene is TRBV7-2, the J gene TRBJ2-1, with 12 bases lining up with TRBD2. CDR1 SGHTA and CDR2 FQGNSA come from the germline V gene. After removal of 8 bases from V and 9 bases from J, the junction contained 14 bases not matched to a gene. The CDR3 contains 16 residues. CDR3 sequence: CASSYRASGGAPEQFF. Written as DNA, the CDR3 is TGTGCCAGCTCCTATCGGGCTAGCGGGGGGGCCCCTGAGCAGTTCTTC. Full variable domain (outside the CDR3, taken from reference TRBV7-2 and TRBJ2-1): GAGVSQSPSNKVTEKGKDVELRCDPISGHTALYWYRQSLGQGLEFLIYFQGNSAPDKSGLPSDRFSAERTGGSVSTLTIQRTQQEDSAVYLCASSYRASGGAPEQFFGPGTRLTVL.

This clone has more than one count but fewer than ten. The chain is built from TRBV30 and TRBJ2-2, with D maybe TRBD1 (6 bases). The germline V gene has CDR1 GTSNPN and CDR2 SVGIG (reference sequence). The V gene lost 4 bases and the J gene lost 4 bases, with 13 bases spanning the gap. This CDR3 has 14 amino acids. The CDR3 nucleotides are TGTGCCTGGAATCAGGGGATAGGCACCGGGGAGCTGTTTTTT. The encoded protein is CAWNQGIGTGELFF.

This chain joins TRBV11-1 and TRBJ1-6; 7 bases align to TRBD1. Germline V gives CDR1 SGHAT, CDR2 FQDESV (reference sequence). The ends lost 3 bases at V and 8 bases at J; junction bases unmatched: 4. This CDR3 contains 14 residues. The CDR3 here is CASSLFQGDSPLHF. The CDR3 DNA reads TGTGCCAGCAGCTTGTTCCAGGGGGATTCACCCCTCCACTTT.

The chain couples TRBV9 to TRBJ2-3, with a weak D call TRBD1 (5 bases). Trimming removed 3 bases at V and 2 bases at J, with 19 bases between. The CDR3 extends over 17 amino acids. Germline values: CDR1 SGDLS, CDR2 YYNGEE. CDR3 coding DNA: TGTGCCAGCAGCGCCGTAGGGGCTGGTAGTTCCACAGATACGCAGTATTTT. Translation: CASSAVGAGSSTDTQYF.

In DNA form, the CDR3 reads TGTGCCAGCAGCCCAGGACCGGAGGGGTCTGGCTACACCTTC. It translates to CASSPGPEGSGYTF. This chain uses TRBV7-6 with TRBJ1-2; D may be TRBD1 (5 bases). Per the germline V gene, CDR1 is SGHVS and CDR2 is FNYEAQ. This CDR3 comprises 14 residues. V was shortened by 5 bases and J by 7 bases, with 17 bases between the two germline ends. Filled out from reference TRBV7-6 and TRBJ1-2, the complete variable domain reads GAGVSQSPRYKVTKRGQDVALRCDPISGHVSLYWYRQALGQGPEFLTYFNYEAQQDKSGLPNDRFSAERPEGSISTLTIQRTEQRDSAMYRCASSPGPEGSGYTFGSGTRLTVV.

CDR3: CASRQNYGYTF. The CDR3 nucleotides read TGTGCCAGCAGACAGAACTATGGCTACACCTTC. The chain recombines TRBV6-5 with TRBJ1-2; D gene unclear. CDR1 MNHEY and CDR2 SVGAGI come from the germline V gene. There are 11 residues in the CDR3. Trimming removed 6 bases from V and 2 bases from J, with 4 bases in between.

This CDR3 is CAWSLGHELFF. CDR3 DNA: TGTGCCTGGAGTTTGGGACACGAACTGTTTTTT. The rearrangement uses TRBV30 and TRBJ1-4; a possible D gene is TRBD1 (6 bases). The CDR3 covers 11 residues. Trimming pared 2 bases from V and 12 bases from J, leaving 10 bases between. Germline V CDR1 and CDR2: GTSNPN, SVGIG (reference sequence).

This clone was seen just once. The genes are TRBV2 and TRBJ1-1; 9 bases are a match to TRBD1. The CDR3 runs 13 residues. Trimming took 6 bases from V and 5 from J; bases not matched to a gene: 4. The V gene's germline CDR1 is SNHLY and CDR2 FYNNEI. CDR3 nucleotides: TGTGCCAGCAGGGGGACAGGGCCGACTGAAGCTTTCTTT. Translation gives CASRGTGPTEAFF. Full variable domain (outside the CDR3, taken from reference TRBV2 and TRBJ1-1): EPEVTQTPSHQVTQMGQEVILRCVPISNHLYFYWYRQILGQKVEFLVSFYNNEISEKSEIFDDQFSVERPDGSNFTLKIRSTKLEDSAMYFCASRGTGPTEAFFGQGTRLTVV.

The chain is built from TRBV30 and TRBJ2-7; TRBD2 is a possible D gene (6 bases). This CDR3 region has 14 residues. CDR1 is GTSNPN, CDR2 SVGIG, per germline (reference sequence). The V end lost 5 bases, the J end lost 2 bases, and 16 bases lay between the germline ends. The CDR3 DNA reads TGTGCCTGGGAGCCCGGGGGTTTCCCCTACGAGCAGTACTTC. The encoded protein is CAWEPGGFPYEQYF.

The chain is built from TRBV11-1 and TRBJ2-7; D uncertain. Trimming took 1 base from V and 3 from J, leaving 10 bases between them. This CDR3 region has 14 residues. Germline assignment: CDR1 SGHAT and CDR2 FQDESV (reference sequence). The CDR3 DNA follows: TGTGCCAGCAGCTTAGGAAAGTGGAGCTACGAGCAGTACTTC. Translating gives CASSLGKWSYEQYF.

V usage is TRBV19 and J usage is TRBJ2-3, with D unresolved. In germline, CDR1 is LNHDA, CDR2 SQIVND (reference sequence). V lost 1 base to trimming and J lost 2 bases, with 10 bases between them. CDR3 length: 15 amino acids. CDR3 coding DNA: TGTGCCAGTAGTATAGGACAAGGCTCCACAGATACGCAGTATTTT. Its protein product is CASSIGQGSTDTQYF.